This entry lists 14 T cell receptor beta chains sequenced from one sample in a study of identical twins. Each CDR3 protein gets one entry after TCRdb re-called the 5' RACE reads with MiXCR. Of around 650,000 distinct CDR3 sequences listed, under 8.5% were seen once; the top ten hold about 1.5%. This same sample was also taken into another study, of yellow fever vaccine responses in identical twins.

The specimen was PBMCs. These receptors were taken from a young woman in good health.

This clonotype showed up just a few times. The junction does not match germline at one end; this may be a read error. The CDR3: CASSQEGVVARSF. The DNA for the CDR3 is TGTGCCAGCAGCCAAGAAGGGGTGGTAGCGAGATCCTTC. This rearrangement joins TRBV4-2 to TRBJ2-1; perhaps D is TRBD1 or TRBD2 (5 bases each). The CDR3 loop spans 13 amino acids. Germline CDR1 reads LGHNA; CDR2 reads YNFKEQ.

This clonotype was recorded a few times. The V call is TRBV7-3, the J call TRBJ2-7; 10 bases match TRBD1. The CDR3 is 15 amino acids. Looked up from germline, CDR1 is SGHTA and CDR2 is FQGTGA. With 5 bases clipped from V and 5 bases from J, the junction kept 9 bases outside the gene matches. The CDR3 reads CASSQSDRGRHEQYF. The CDR3 DNA sequence: TGTGCCAGCAGCCAATCCGACAGGGGGCGTCACGAGCAGTACTTC.

The sample holds a few counts of this clonotype. The chain uses TRBV6-2 or TRBV6-3 and TRBJ2-4, with 15 bases that match TRBD2. The CDR3 consists of 18 residues. Trimming removed 7 bases from V and 7 bases from J; junction bases left unmatched: 14. In germline, CDR1 is MNHEY, CDR2 SVGEGT. CDR3 loop: CASTSGLAGGPTSNIQYF. CDR3 in DNA: TGTGCCAGCACGTCCGGACTAGCGGGAGGGCCAACGTCCAACATTCAGTACTTC.

This clonotype came up many times. The chain uses TRBV25-1 and TRBJ2-7; D unclear. CDR1 and CDR2 from the germline V gene are MGHDK and SYGVNS. V gave up 2 bases and J gave up 2 bases, with 4 bases separating them. The CDR3 runs to 12 residues. CDR3 region: CASSERAYEQYF. The CDR3 DNA reads as TGTGCCAGCAGTGAAAGGGCCTACGAGCAGTACTTC.

The gene calls are TRBV20-1 and TRBJ2-7; a weak D match, TRBD2 (7 bases). With 6 bases removed from V and 5 bases from J, the gap between germline ends came to 20 bases. Germline loops: CDR1 DFQATT, CDR2 SNEGSKA (reference sequence). The CDR3 has 14 amino acids. The CDR3 bases are TGCAGTGCCAGAAGGGGGGGCAGGGATAACGAGCAGTACTTC. Translation gives CSARRGGRDNEQYF.

This clonotype was seen repeatedly, ten times or more. This sequence joins TRBV11-2 and TRBJ1-2, with D uncertain. The CDR3 loop spans 12 amino acids. Germline CDR1 SGHAT, CDR2 FQNNGV. V lost 0 bases and J lost 5, with 4 bases in between. The CDR3 sequence is CASSLDVYGYTF. CDR3 sequence (DNA): TGTGCCAGCAGCTTAGATGTTTATGGCTACACCTTC.

The chain links TRBV5-1 to TRBJ1-5, with a weak D call TRBD1 (5 bases). The germline CDR1 and CDR2 sequences are SGHRS and YFSETQ. Deletions cut 9 bases from V and 5 bases from J, with 15 bases between. The CDR3 extends over 13 amino acids. The CDR3 nucleotides are TGCGCCACAGGCAGGGAGGCATATCAGCCCCAGCATTTT. Translating gives CATGREAYQPQHF. Together with reference TRBV5-1 and TRBJ1-5, the CDR3 gives the full variable domain: KAGVTQTPRYLIKTRGQQVTLSCSPISGHRSVSWYQQTPGQGLQFLFEYFSETQRNKGNFPGRFSGRQFSNSRSEMNVSTLELGDSALYLCATGREAYQPQHFGDGTRLSIL.

This clonotype was observed a handful of times. J is TRBJ1-2 and V is TRBV5-1; possible D gene TRBD1, 5 bases. CDR1 and CDR2 from the germline V gene are SGHRS and YFSETQ. V lost 1 base and J lost 8, with 15 bases in between. The CDR3 consists of 14 residues. Written as DNA, the CDR3 is TGCGCCAGCAGCTTGTGGGACGGCTTAGGGGGCTACACCTTC. Amino acids: CASSLWDGLGGYTF.

This clonotype was detected many times. This sequence joins TRBV5-1 and TRBJ1-6; D possibly corresponds to TRBD1 (5 bases). This CDR3 contains 17 residues. From germline, CDR1 is SGHRS and CDR2 YFSETQ. V shed 4 bases and J shed 7 bases, with 21 bases lying between them. This CDR3 reads CASSPRTRPYPNSPLHF. Written as DNA, the CDR3 is TGCGCCAGCAGCCCTAGGACAAGGCCCTACCCCAATTCACCCCTCCACTTT.

This clonotype was seen ten or more times. V usage is TRBV7-9 and J usage is TRBJ1-1; no reliable D call. CDR1 SEHNR and CDR2 FQNEAQ come from the germline V gene (reference sequence). The CDR3 has 12 amino acids. Trimming shortened V by 2 bases and J by 4 bases, and 5 bases separated the two germline ends. CDR3 coding DNA: TGTGCCAGCAGCTTATGGGCCACTGAAGCTTTCTTT. This codes for CASSLWATEAFF.

This clonotype has just a few counts. The CDR3, as DNA: TGTGCCAGCAGCTTTGGACAGGGACGGGCAGATACGCAGTATTTT. Protein product: CASSFGQGRADTQYF. The chain carries TRBV7-2 and TRBJ2-3, with 8 bases lining up with TRBD1. Germline V lookup: CDR1 SGHTA, CDR2 FQGNSA. Trimming cost V 3 bases and J 4 bases; bases outside gene matches: 6. There are 15 residues in the CDR3.

This clonotype was seen more than once but under ten times. This chain links TRBV3-1 with TRBJ2-7, with TRBD2 matching over 7 bases. This CDR3 is 14 amino acids long. The ends lost 4 bases at V and 0 bases at J; junction bases unmatched: 3. The V gene's germline CDR1 is LGHDT and CDR2 YNNKEL (reference sequence). In DNA, the CDR3 is TGTGCCAGCAGCCGAGGACTAGGCTCCTACGAGCAGTACGTC. Amino acids: CASSRGLGSYEQYV.

On this clonotype itself: The junction differs from germline at one of its ends, possibly a read error. The chain joins TRBV20-1 to TRBJ2-5; 11 bases line up with TRBD2. The CDR3 runs to 19 residues. Per germline, CDR1 DFQATT and CDR2 SNEGSKA (reference sequence). DNA of the CDR3: TGCTGTGCTTCACCAATCCCGACTAGCGGGACGGATTTATGGGAGACCCAGTACTTC. Translating it yields CCASPIPTSGTDLWETQYF.

This clonotype was seen repeatedly, ten times or more. The chain carries TRBV5-1 and TRBJ2-7; 12 bases agree with TRBD2. The V gene end was trimmed by 0 bases and the J gene end by 0 bases; junction bases not matched to a gene: 4. Germline-derived CDR1 and CDR2 are SGHRS and YFSETQ. This CDR3 has 17 amino acids. The CDR3 is CASSLAKTSGSSYEQYF. CDR3 in DNA: TGCGCCAGCAGCTTGGCGAAGACTAGCGGGAGCTCCTACGAGCAGTACTTC. Full variable domain (missing parts from reference TRBV5-1 and TRBJ2-7): KAGVTQTPRYLIKTRGQQVTLSCSPISGHRSVSWYQQTPGQGLQFLFEYFSETQRNKGNFPGRFSGRQFSNSRSEMNVSTLELGDSALYLCASSLAKTSGSSYEQYFGPGTRLTVT.